A few counts support the clone carrying this T cell receptor beta chain. Its antigen is undetermined. This entry is derived from a study of T cell repertoires in cytomegalovirus infection. The overall study: Well-studied HLA-B-restricted CMV epitopes were used in the study alongside recently identified HLA-C-restricted ones. Shared public TCR beta signatures pointed to both CMV infection and a matching HLA type.

Trimming stripped 5 bases from V and 4 bases from J, with 12 bases between. The length of the CDR3 is 13 residues. CDR1 and CDR2 (germline): SEHNR, FQNEAQ (reference sequence). Whole-study results and caveats: Summed frequency of public TCR beta families distinguished CMV carriers with the relevant HLA. HLA-C-restricted CMV-specific TCR beta clonotypes were dominant in the ex vivo response.

Each CDR3 protein gets one entry after TCRdb re-called the reads with MiXCR. The sample contains approximately 310,000 distinct CDR3 sequences, 20% to 30% of which appear only once. This receptor was identified in a human donor in good health (CMV status not recorded). Some clones in this sample may be carry-over from other donors' samples. The sequencing here drew on cultured PBMCs, taken from culture after CMV antigen stimulation. The chain has TRBV7-9 and TRBJ2-7; D is unresolved. The CDR3 here is CASSQPRSYEQYF. In DNA, the CDR3 is TGTGCCAGCAGCCAGCCCAGGTCATACGAGCAGTACTTC.